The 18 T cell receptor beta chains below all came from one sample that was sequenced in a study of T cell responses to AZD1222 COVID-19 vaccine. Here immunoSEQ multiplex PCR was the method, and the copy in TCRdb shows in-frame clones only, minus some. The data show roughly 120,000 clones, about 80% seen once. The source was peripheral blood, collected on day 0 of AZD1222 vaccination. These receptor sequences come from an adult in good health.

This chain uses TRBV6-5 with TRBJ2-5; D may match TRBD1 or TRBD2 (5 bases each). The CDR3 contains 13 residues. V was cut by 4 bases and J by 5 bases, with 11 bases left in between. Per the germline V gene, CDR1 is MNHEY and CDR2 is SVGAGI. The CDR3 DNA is TGTGCCAGCAGTTTGGGGGTTCAGGAGACCCAGTACTTC. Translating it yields CASSLGVQETQYF.

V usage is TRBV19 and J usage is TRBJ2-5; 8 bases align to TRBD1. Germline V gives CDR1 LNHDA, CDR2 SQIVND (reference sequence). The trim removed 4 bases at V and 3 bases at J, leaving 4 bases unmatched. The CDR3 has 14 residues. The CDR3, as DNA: TGTGCCAGTAGTAGGTTGGACAGGGAAGAGACCCAGTACTTC. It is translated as CASSRLDREETQYF.

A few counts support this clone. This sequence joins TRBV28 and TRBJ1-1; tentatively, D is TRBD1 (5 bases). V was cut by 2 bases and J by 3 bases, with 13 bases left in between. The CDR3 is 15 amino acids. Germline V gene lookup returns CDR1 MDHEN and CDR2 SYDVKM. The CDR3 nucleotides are TGTGCCAGCAGTTTACCCCGCGGGGGTGACACTGAAGCTTTCTTT. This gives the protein CASSLPRGGDTEAFF.

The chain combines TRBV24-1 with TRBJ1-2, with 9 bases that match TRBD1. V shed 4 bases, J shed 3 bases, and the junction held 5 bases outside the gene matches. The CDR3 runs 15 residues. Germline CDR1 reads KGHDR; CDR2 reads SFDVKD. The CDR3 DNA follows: TGTGCCACCAGTGACCCGAGACAGGGGGACTATGGCTACACCTTC. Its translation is CATSDPRQGDYGYTF.

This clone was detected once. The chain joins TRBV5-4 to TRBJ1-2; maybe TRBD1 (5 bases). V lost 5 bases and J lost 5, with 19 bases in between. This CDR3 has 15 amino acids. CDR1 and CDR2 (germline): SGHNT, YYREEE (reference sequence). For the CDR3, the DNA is TGTGCCAGCAGGGATCCCGCGAGGGGACCATATGGCTACACCTTC. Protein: CASRDPARGPYGYTF.

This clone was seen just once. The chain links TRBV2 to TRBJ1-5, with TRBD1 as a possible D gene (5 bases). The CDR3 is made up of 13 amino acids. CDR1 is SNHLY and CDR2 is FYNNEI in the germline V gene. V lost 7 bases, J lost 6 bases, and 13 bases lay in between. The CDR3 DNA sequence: TGTGCCAGCATCCTAAACGGGGGTCAGCCCCAGCATTTT. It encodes CASILNGGQPQHF.

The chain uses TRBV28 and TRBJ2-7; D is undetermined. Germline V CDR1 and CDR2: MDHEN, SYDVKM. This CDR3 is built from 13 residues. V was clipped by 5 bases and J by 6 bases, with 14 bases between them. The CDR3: CASSLGQFGEQYF. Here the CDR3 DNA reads TGTGCCAGCAGTCTGGGCCAATTTGGCGAGCAGTACTTC.

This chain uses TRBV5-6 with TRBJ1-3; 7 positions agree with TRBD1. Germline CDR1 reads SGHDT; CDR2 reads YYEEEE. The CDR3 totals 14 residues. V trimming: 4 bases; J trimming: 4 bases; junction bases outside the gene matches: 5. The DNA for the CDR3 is TGTGCCAGCAGCACCTGGGACAGAGGAAACACCATATATTTT. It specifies CASSTWDRGNTIYF.

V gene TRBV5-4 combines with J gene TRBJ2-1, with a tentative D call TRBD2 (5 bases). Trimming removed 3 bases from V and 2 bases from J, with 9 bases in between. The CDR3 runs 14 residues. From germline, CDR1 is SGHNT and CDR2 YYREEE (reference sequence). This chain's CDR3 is CASSSLATYNEQFF. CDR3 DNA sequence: TGTGCCAGCAGCTCGCTAGCCACCTACAATGAGCAGTTCTTC. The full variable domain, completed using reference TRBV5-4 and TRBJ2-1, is ETGVTQSPTHLIKTRGQQVTLRCSSQSGHNTVSWYQQALGQGPQFIFQYYREEENGRGNFPPRFSGLQFPNYSSELNVNALELDDSALYLCASSSLATYNEQFFGPGTRLTVL.

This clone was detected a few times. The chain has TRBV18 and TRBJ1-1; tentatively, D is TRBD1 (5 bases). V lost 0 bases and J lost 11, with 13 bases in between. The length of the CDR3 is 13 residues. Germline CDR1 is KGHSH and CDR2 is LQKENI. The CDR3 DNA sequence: TGTGCCAGCTCACCACCGGGCAGGGAGGTGGCTTTCTTT. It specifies CASSPPGREVAFF.

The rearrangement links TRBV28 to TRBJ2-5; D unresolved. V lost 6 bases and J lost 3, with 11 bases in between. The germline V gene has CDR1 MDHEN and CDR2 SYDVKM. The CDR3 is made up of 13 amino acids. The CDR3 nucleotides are TGTGCCAGCAGAGGAACAGAAAAAGAGACCCAGTACTTC. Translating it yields CASRGTEKETQYF.

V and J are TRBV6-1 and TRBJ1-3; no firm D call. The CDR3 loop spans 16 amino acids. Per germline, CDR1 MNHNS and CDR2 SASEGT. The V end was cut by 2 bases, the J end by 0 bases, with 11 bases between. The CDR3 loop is CASSEMHSSSGNTIYF. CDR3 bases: TGTGCCAGCAGTGAAATGCACAGCTCCTCTGGAAACACCATATATTTT.

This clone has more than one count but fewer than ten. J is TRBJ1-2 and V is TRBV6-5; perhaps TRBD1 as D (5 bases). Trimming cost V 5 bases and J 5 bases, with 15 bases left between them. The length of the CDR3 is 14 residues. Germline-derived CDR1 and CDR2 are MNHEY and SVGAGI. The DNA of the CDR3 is TGTGCCAGCAGTCCCGGGACGGGGTCTTATGGCTACACCTTC. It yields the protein CASSPGTGSYGYTF.

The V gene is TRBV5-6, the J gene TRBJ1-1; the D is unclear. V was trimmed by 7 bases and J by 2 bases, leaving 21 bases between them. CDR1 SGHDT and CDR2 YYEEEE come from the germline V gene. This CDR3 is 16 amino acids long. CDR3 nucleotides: TGTGCCAGCGCCCCGGTCGCAGCCAAATCTAACACTGAAGCTTTCTTT. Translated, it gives CASAPVAAKSNTEAFF.

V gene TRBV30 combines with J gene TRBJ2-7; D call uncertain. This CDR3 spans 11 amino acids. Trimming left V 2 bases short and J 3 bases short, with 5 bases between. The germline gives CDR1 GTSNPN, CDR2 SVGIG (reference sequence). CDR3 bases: TGTGCCTGGAGTCCAAGCTACGAGCAGTACTTC. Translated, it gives CAWSPSYEQYF.

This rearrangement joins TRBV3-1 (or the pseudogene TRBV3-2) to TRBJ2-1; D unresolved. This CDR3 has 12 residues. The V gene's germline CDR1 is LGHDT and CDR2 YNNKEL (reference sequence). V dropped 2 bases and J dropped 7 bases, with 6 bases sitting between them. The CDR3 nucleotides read TGTGCCAGCAGCCAAAATATGAATGAGCAGTTCTTC. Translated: CASSQNMNEQFF.

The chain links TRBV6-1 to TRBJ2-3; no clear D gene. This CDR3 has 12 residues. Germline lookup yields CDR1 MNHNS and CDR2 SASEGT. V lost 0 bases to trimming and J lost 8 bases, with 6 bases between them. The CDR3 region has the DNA TGTGCCAGCAGTGAAGCCCGAGCTACGCAGTATTTT. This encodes CASSEARATQYF.

The CDR3 DNA reads TGTGCCAGCAGGGCAGGACAGGGCGGCACTGAAGCTTTCTTT. As protein: CASRAGQGGTEAFF. This chain uses TRBV2 with TRBJ1-1, with 8 nucleotides matching TRBD1. CDR1 and CDR2 from the germline V gene are SNHLY and FYNNEI. This CDR3 spans 14 amino acids. V dropped 6 bases and J dropped 4; count of bases not matched to a gene: 7. Filled out from reference TRBV2 and TRBJ1-1, the complete variable domain reads EPEVTQTPSHQVTQMGQEVILRCVPISNHLYFYWYRQILGQKVEFLVSFYNNEISEKSEIFDDQFSVERPDGSNFTLKIRSTKLEDSAMYFCASRAGQGGTEAFFGQGTRLTVV.